A single sample gave rise to the 30 T cell receptor beta chains below, sequenced in a study of blood T cell repertoires in COVID-19. Using immunoSEQ multiplex PCR, the repertoire was profiled, and TCRdb retains in-frame clones only, with some absent. In the table there are fewer than 300,000 clones, 70% to 90% of which are singletons. The source material was PBMCs or T cells enriched from blood (not recorded which). These receptors were taken from a woman aged 25-40 years who had recovered from COVID-19.

This clone was seen just once. V gene TRBV5-6 combines with J gene TRBJ2-7, with 7 nucleotides matching TRBD1. V lost 1 base and J lost 3; bases outside the gene matches: 7. CDR1 and CDR2 from the germline V gene are SGHDT and YYEEEE. The CDR3 runs 15 residues. The CDR3 DNA reads TGTGCCAGCAGCTTGCCCCCCGGACAGGACTACGAGCAGTACTTC. This translates into CASSLPPGQDYEQYF.

The chain couples TRBV6-5 to TRBJ2-7; no reliable D call. Germline CDR1 and CDR2: MNHEY and SVGAGI. CDR3 size: 13 residues. Between the trimmed V and J ends, which lost 6 bases and 0 bases, there was a span of 9 bases. The CDR3 here is CASRKTGSYEQYF. DNA for the CDR3: TGTGCCAGCAGAAAGACGGGCTCCTACGAGCAGTACTTC.

The gene calls are TRBV29-1 and TRBJ2-1, with no clear D. The CDR3 contains 12 residues. Germline CDR1 reads SQVTM; CDR2 reads ANQGSEA. The CDR3 loop is CSSSRSYNEQFF. CDR3 nucleotides: TGCAGTAGCTCGCGCTCCTACAATGAGCAGTTCTTC.

This rearrangement joins TRBV6-4 to TRBJ1-2; the match to TRBD1 covers 7 bases. The V gene end was trimmed by 9 bases and the J gene end by 4 bases; junction bases not matched to a gene: 8. In germline, CDR1 is MRHNA, CDR2 SNTAGT. This CDR3 comprises 13 residues. CDR3 sequence (DNA): TGTGCCAGGGGCGGACAGGTACCCTATGGCTACACCTTC. It codes for CARGGQVPYGYTF.

V and J are TRBV27 and TRBJ2-7; the D gene is possibly TRBD2 (6 bases). Germline V gene lookup returns CDR1 MNHEY and CDR2 SMNVEV (reference sequence). The CDR3 has 16 residues. V was trimmed by 3 bases and J by 5 bases, leaving 20 bases between them. This CDR3 reads CASSFPSARLVHEQYF. The DNA for the CDR3 is TGTGCCAGCAGTTTCCCTAGCGCCCGTTTGGTCCACGAGCAGTACTTC.

V usage is TRBV27 and J usage is TRBJ2-4; weak D call: TRBD2 (6 bases). This CDR3 has 18 amino acids. Germline CDR1 is MNHEY and CDR2 is SMNVEV (reference sequence). The germline V and J ends were trimmed by 4 bases and 0 bases, with 19 bases remaining between them. The chain's CDR3 is CASSSASASPLAKNIQYF. In nucleotides, the CDR3 is TGTGCCAGCAGTTCCGCTAGCGCGAGCCCTTTAGCCAAAAACATTCAGTACTTC.

The J gene is TRBJ1-6, the V gene TRBV30; D is possibly TRBD1 (5 bases). Germline-derived CDR1 and CDR2 are GTSNPN and SVGIG (reference sequence). This CDR3 spans 13 amino acids. The ends were cut back, 5 bases at V and 6 bases at J, with 11 bases in the middle. DNA for the CDR3: TGTGCCTGGGGTCCCGGGGGTAATTCACCCCTCCACTTT. Amino acid sequence: CAWGPGGNSPLHF.

The rearrangement links TRBV6-5 to TRBJ1-1; D is possibly TRBD1 (5 bases). There are 14 residues in the CDR3. CDR1 and CDR2 (germline): MNHEY, SVGAGI. Trimming cost V 5 bases and J 3 bases, with 13 bases left between them. The CDR3 DNA is TGTGCCAGCAGTATCAGGGCGCTGGACACTGAAGCTTTCTTT. Protein sequence: CASSIRALDTEAFF.

The rearrangement joins TRBV28 to TRBJ2-1; 10 bases are shared with TRBD2. Trimming took 5 bases from V and 4 from J; bases not matched to a gene: 5. Germline loops: CDR1 MDHEN, CDR2 SYDVKM. This CDR3 spans 15 amino acids. CDR3 residues: CASSRPSGGYNEQFF. The CDR3 DNA follows: TGTGCCAGCAGTCGACCTAGCGGGGGTTACAATGAGCAGTTCTTC.

The V gene is TRBV5-3, the J gene TRBJ1-3; D is perhaps TRBD1 (6 bases). TRBV5-3 is identified as an open reading frame with a role that is uncertain. With 0 bases removed from V and 4 bases from J, the gap between germline ends came to 17 bases. The CDR3 is 17 residues long. CDR3 residues: CARSLAGTPQRGNTIYF. The DNA of the CDR3 is TGTGCCAGAAGCTTGGCAGGGACACCACAACGAGGAAACACCATATATTTT.

This chain uses TRBV20-1 with TRBJ1-5, with a weak D call TRBD1 (6 bases). This CDR3 region has 12 residues. Germline V gene data show CDR1 as DFQATT and CDR2 as SNEGSKA (reference sequence). The V end lost 3 bases, the J end lost 6 bases, and 9 bases lay between the germline ends. In DNA, the CDR3 is TGCAGTGCTAGTCAGGGGCCTCAGCCCCAGCATTTT. Encoded protein: CSASQGPQPQHF.

The rearrangement joins TRBV28 to TRBJ1-1; 9 bases fit TRBD1. The CDR3 has 14 residues. After removal of 6 bases from V and 5 bases from J, the junction contained 7 bases not matched to a gene. CDR1 is MDHEN and CDR2 is SYDVKM in the germline V gene. The CDR3 loop is CASSPYRGPTEAFF. Written as DNA, the CDR3 is TGTGCCAGCAGCCCCTACAGGGGGCCTACTGAAGCTTTCTTT.

This sequence joins TRBV28 and TRBJ2-2; D ambiguous. CDR1 and CDR2 from the germline V gene are MDHEN and SYDVKM. The CDR3 extends over 14 amino acids. With 2 bases removed from V and 7 bases from J, the gap between germline ends came to 11 bases. The CDR3 DNA sequence: TGTGCCAGCAGTTTACGTACCGGTTTCGGGGAGCTGTTTTTT. Translating gives CASSLRTGFGELFF.

CDR3 DNA sequence: TGTGCCATATCTGCGGGAGGGTTAGGCACAGATACGCAGTATTTT. Translation gives CAISAGGLGTDTQYF. The genes are TRBV10-3 and TRBJ2-3, with 9 bases fitting TRBD2. The CDR3 length is 15 residues. Germline V gives CDR1 ENHRY, CDR2 SYGVKD. Trimming took 9 bases from V and 1 from J; bases not matched to a gene: 8.

The rearrangement uses TRBV7-7 and TRBJ2-1; possibly TRBD2 for D (5 bases). There are 15 residues in the CDR3. Germline V gene sequence: CDR1 SSHAT, CDR2 FNYEAQ (reference sequence). Trimming stripped 3 bases from V and 0 bases from J, with 9 bases between. CDR3 coding DNA: TGTGCCAGCAGCTTCGGACTGAACTCCTACAATGAGCAGTTCTTC. Translating it yields CASSFGLNSYNEQFF. The whole variable domain, filled in from reference TRBV7-7 and TRBJ2-1, reads GAGVSQSPRYKVTKRGQDVTLRCDPISSHATLYWYQQALGQGPEFLTYFNYEAQPDKSGLPSDRFSAERPEGSISTLTIQRTEQRDSAMYRCASSFGLNSYNEQFFGPGTRLTVL.

The CDR3 sequence is CASSSQGIGSSPLHF. Here the CDR3 DNA reads TGTGCCAGCAGTTCACAGGGTATAGGTAGTTCACCCCTCCACTTT. The rearrangement joins TRBV27 to TRBJ1-6, with D maybe TRBD1 (6 bases). From germline, CDR1 is MNHEY and CDR2 SMNVEV (reference sequence). This CDR3 is built from 15 residues. Trimming removed 4 bases at V and 9 bases at J, with 16 bases between.

This chain uses TRBV7-3 with TRBJ2-1, with 7 bases fitting TRBD2. This CDR3 contains 15 residues. Germline V CDR1 and CDR2: SGHTA, FQGTGA. V lost 2 bases and J lost 4; bases outside the gene matches: 5. The chain's CDR3 is CASSLASGQYNEQFF. The CDR3 DNA reads TGTGCCAGCAGCTTAGCTAGCGGCCAATACAATGAGCAGTTCTTC.

This clone was seen a few times. The chain combines TRBV10-1 with TRBJ1-5; 7 bases are a match to TRBD1. V shed 6 bases and J 3 bases; nucleotides not matched to a gene: 14. The length of the CDR3 is 17 residues. Per germline, CDR1 WNHNN and CDR2 SYGVQD (reference sequence). The CDR3 DNA sequence: TGCGCCAGCAGCGTACAGGGGCCCCAATGTTACAATCAGCCCCAGCATTTT. The encoded protein is CASSVQGPQCYNQPQHF.

V usage is TRBV18 and J usage is TRBJ1-3; no firm D call. The CDR3 runs 15 residues. Germline lookup yields CDR1 KGHSH and CDR2 LQKENI. Between the trimmed V and J ends, which lost 6 bases and 0 bases, there was a span of 12 bases. Here the CDR3 reads CASSLIGSSGNTIYF. CDR3 bases: TGTGCCAGCTCCCTTATAGGGAGCTCTGGAAACACCATATATTTT.

Within the sample, this clone is large (0.1 to 1%). The J gene is TRBJ2-5, the V gene TRBV10-1; 7 nucleotides match TRBD1. Unmatched junction bases numbered 9, after V lost 7 bases and J lost 4 bases. Germline V CDR1 and CDR2: WNHNN, SYGVQD (reference sequence). The CDR3 loop spans 14 amino acids. This CDR3 reads CASIETTGLETQYF. In DNA form, the CDR3 reads TGCGCCAGCATCGAAACGACAGGGTTAGAGACCCAGTACTTC.

The chain couples TRBV4-1 to TRBJ2-7; possible D gene TRBD1, 6 bases. Between the trimmed V and J ends, which lost 1 base and 7 bases, there was a span of 20 bases. This CDR3 contains 16 residues. Germline lookup yields CDR1 MGHRA and CDR2 YSYEKL. CDR3 in DNA: TGCGCCAGCAGCCAAGCCCTACAGGGAGTCGGGCGGGAGCAGTACTTC. Its protein is CASSQALQGVGREQYF.

This sequence joins TRBV28 and TRBJ2-2, with 11 positions matching TRBD2. J was trimmed by 5 bases and V by 8 bases; bases with no gene match: 10. The CDR3 runs to 16 residues. Germline CDR1 reads MDHEN; CDR2 reads SYDVKM. Here the CDR3 DNA reads TGTGCCAGCGCCGGTCTAGCGGGAGGTGGAACCGGGGAGCTGTTTTTT. Protein product: CASAGLAGGGTGELFF.

The rearrangement uses TRBV11-2 and TRBJ1-1; D unresolved. The CDR3 contains 15 residues. V lost 4 bases, J lost 3 bases, and 15 bases lay in between. The germline V gene encodes CDR1 SGHAT and CDR2 FQNNGV. The CDR3 sequence is CASSSEDLLDTEAFF. CDR3 coding DNA: TGTGCCAGCAGCTCGGAGGACCTTCTAGACACTGAAGCTTTCTTT.

The rearrangement uses TRBV24-1 and TRBJ2-2; 10 positions match TRBD2. Per germline, CDR1 KGHDR and CDR2 SFDVKD. Trimming removed 4 bases from V and 0 bases from J; junction bases left unmatched: 4. This CDR3 has 17 residues. This CDR3 is CATSDRTSGPNTGELFF. The DNA of the CDR3 is TGTGCCACCAGTGACCGGACTAGCGGTCCGAACACCGGGGAGCTGTTTTTT.

This clone showed up just a few times. V usage is TRBV9 and J usage is TRBJ1-1; D ambiguous. V was pared by 0 bases and J by 1 base, with 7 bases between. The CDR3 runs to 14 residues. The germline V gene has CDR1 SGDLS and CDR2 YYNGEE. The CDR3 spells CASSVGEENTEAFF. CDR3 nucleotides: TGTGCCAGCAGCGTAGGGGAGGAGAACACTGAAGCTTTCTTT.

V is TRBV7-9 and J is TRBJ2-3; 9 bases align to TRBD1. Per germline, CDR1 SEHNR and CDR2 FQNEAQ (reference sequence). The length of the CDR3 is 16 residues. V lost 5 bases and J lost 7; bases outside the gene matches: 13. The CDR3 is CASSHLGTGKFHTQYF. The CDR3 bases are TGTGCCAGCAGCCACCTAGGGACAGGGAAGTTTCATACGCAGTATTTT.

In this sample, this clone turned up a few times. The gene calls are TRBV28 and TRBJ2-2; 7 nucleotides agree with TRBD1. The CDR3 runs 20 residues. CDR1 and CDR2 (germline): MDHEN, SYDVKM. V lost 5 bases to trimming and J lost 0 bases; unmatched junction nucleotides: 18. CDR3 in DNA: TGTGCCAGCAGTCCTCGACAGGGTCGTATTATCGCCACGAACACCGGGGAGCTGTTTTTT. It codes for CASSPRQGRIIATNTGELFF.

The chain carries TRBV18 and TRBJ2-6, with 8 nucleotides matching TRBD1. CDR1 KGHSH and CDR2 LQKENI come from the germline V gene. This CDR3 spans 19 amino acids. V lost 3 bases, J lost 0 bases, and 10 bases stayed unmatched. The CDR3 is CASSPTQGRGLSGANVLTF. In DNA form, the CDR3 reads TGTGCCAGCTCACCTACCCAGGGCAGGGGGCTCTCTGGGGCCAACGTCCTGACTTTC.

The CDR3 protein is CASSLGQGAYGYTF. The CDR3 bases are TGTGCCAGCAGCCTGGGACAGGGGGCCTATGGCTACACCTTC. The genes are TRBV3-1 (or the pseudogene TRBV3-2) and TRBJ1-2; 12 positions agree with TRBD1. The CDR3 runs 14 residues. Germline V lookup: CDR1 LGHDT, CDR2 YNNKEL (reference sequence). The V gene end was trimmed by 4 bases and the J gene end by 4 bases; junction bases not matched to a gene: 1.

The chain recombines TRBV14 with TRBJ2-7; D is possibly TRBD1 (6 bases). Between the trimmed V and J ends, which lost 5 bases and 3 bases, there was a span of 17 bases. CDR1 SGHDN and CDR2 FVKESK come from the germline V gene. The CDR3 covers 15 residues. CDR3 protein: CASSFGQRGNYEQYF. In DNA form, the CDR3 reads TGTGCCAGCAGCTTCGGACAGAGGGGAAACTACGAGCAGTACTTC.